This is a list of T cell receptor beta chains from one sample in a study of T cell responses to AZD1222 COVID-19 vaccine. This table comes from immunoSEQ multiplex PCR, and its TCRdb copy is limited to in-frame clones, with some not included. Of 90,000 or so clones in the sample, 88% were seen once. Material: peripheral blood, obtained on day 0 of AZD1222 vaccination. The receptors shown here come from an adult in good health. Both conserved end residues are part of each CDR3. A D gene is named only where the DNA matches it firmly. Rows may omit the clone size; those that give it use once, few, many or a size class.

j_gene	d_gene	abundance	v_gene	CDR3nt	CDR3aa
TRBJ2-1	TRBD1	NA	TRBV6-1	TGTGCCAGCAGTGGACAATACAGGGGGCCGCCCTACAATGAGCAGTTCTTC	CASSGQYRGPPYNEQFF
TRBJ1-1	NA	NA	TRBV3-1/TRBV3-2	TGTGCCAGCAGCCACCGCACAGGGAGGGCTGGTATGAACACTGAAGCTTTCTTT	CASSHRTGRAGMNTEAFF
TRBJ1-6	NA	NA	TRBV28	TGTGCCAGCAGTTTCCTGGGGGTTGGAGAAAATTCACCCCTCCACTTT	CASSFLGVGENSPLHF
TRBJ1-2	NA	NA	TRBV11-2	TGTGCCAGCAGCTTAAGGCTCTCGGTGGCGGTAAACACCTTC	CASSLRLSVAVNTF
TRBJ2-1	NA	NA	TRBV13	TGTGCCAGCAGCCAACTGGGCCCTGAGCAGTTCTTC	CASSQLGPEQFF
TRBJ2-7	NA	NA	TRBV28	TGTGCCAGCAGTTTTCTTTCCAGGGGTGGGGAGCAGTACTTC	CASSFLSRGGEQYF
TRBJ2-1	TRBD1	NA	TRBV5-6	TGTGCCAGCAGCTTTCCCCCCGGGACAGGAAGGGGTGAGCAGTTCTTC	CASSFPPGTGRGEQFF
TRBJ1-1	NA	NA	TRBV29-1	TGCAGCGCCCGACAGCCCAATCACAACACTGAAGCTTTCTTT	CSARQPNHNTEAFF
TRBJ2-7	NA	NA	TRBV28	TGTGCCAGCAGCTCAATTAGCGGACCTGCCTCCTACGAGCAGTACTTC	CASSSISGPASYEQYF
TRBJ1-4	TRBD1	NA	TRBV10-3	TGTGCCATCAGGGGGACAGCGGATGAAAAACTGTTTTTT	CAIRGTADEKLFF
TRBJ2-7	TRBD2	few	TRBV5-1	TGCGCCAGCAGCCTACTAGCGTCCCAATACGAGCAGTACTTC	CASSLLASQYEQYF
TRBJ2-1	NA	NA	TRBV20-1	TGCAGTGCTACCGATACAGGAAACCAGTTCTTC	CSATDTGNQFF
TRBJ1-1	TRBD1	NA	TRBV15	TGTGCCACCAGCGAGAACAGGGGCCCCAACACTGAAGCTTTCTTT	CATSENRGPNTEAFF
TRBJ1-1	NA	once	TRBV7-9	TGTGCCAGCAGCTTCGCCTCGGCGGATGAAGCTTTCTTT	CASSFASADEAFF
TRBJ1-1	NA	once	TRBV5-4	TGTGCCAGCAGCTTGGGATGGGGCACTGAAGCTTTCTTT	CASSLGWGTEAFF
TRBJ2-1	NA	few	TRBV4-2	TGTGCCAGCAGCCAAGGAGGCGTCGGAGACAATGAGCAGTTCTTC	CASSQGGVGDNEQFF
TRBJ2-2	TRBD1	NA	TRBV7-3	TGTGCCAGCAGCCCCGACAGGGTGTCCGGGGAGCTGTTTTTT	CASSPDRVSGELFF
TRBJ2-3	NA	NA	TRBV7-9	TGTGCCAGCAGCTACTTGGGGGCCACAGATACGCAGTATTTT	CASSYLGATDTQYF
TRBJ2-1	NA	NA	TRBV6-5	TGTGCCAGCAGTTCCATAGGACAGCACAATGAGCAGTTCTTC	CASSSIGQHNEQFF
TRBJ1-5	NA	once	TRBV19	TGTGCCAGTAGTATAACGGGGAATCAGCCCCAGCATTTT	CASSITGNQPQHF
TRBJ1-5	NA	once	TRBV10-3	TGTGCCATCAAGGGGGAGGATCAGCCCCAGCATTTT	CAIKGEDQPQHF
TRBJ1-2	NA	few	TRBV20-1	TGCAGTGCTAGTATGGCAGGGAGCGGCTACACCTTC	CSASMAGSGYTF
TRBJ1-2	NA	NA	TRBV28	TGTGCCAGCAGTAGTGCCACCTCCTCGGACTATGGCTACACCTTC	CASSSATSSDYGYTF
TRBJ2-3	NA	NA	TRBV9	TGTGCCAGCAGCGTAGTTGGGGCAGATACGCAGTATTTT	CASSVVGADTQYF
TRBJ2-3	NA	NA	TRBV4-3	TGCGCCAGCAGCCAAGGACAGACAGTTGATACGCAGTATTTT	CASSQGQTVDTQYF
TRBJ1-4	TRBD1	NA	TRBV25-1	TGTGCCAGCAGTCGAGAGGGGGCGTTCGAAAAACTGTTTTTT	CASSREGAFEKLFF
TRBJ1-6	NA	NA	TRBV28	TGTGCCAGCAGTTTAGGGGACCGAACTAATTCACCCCTCCACTTT	CASSLGDRTNSPLHF
TRBJ2-3	TRBD2	NA	TRBV7-9	TGTGCCAGCAGCTTAGTTCGGACTAGCGATCCCACAGATACGCAGTATTTT	CASSLVRTSDPTDTQYF
TRBJ1-2	TRBD1	NA	TRBV10-3	TGTGCCACCTCTAGCCGGGACAGCCATGGCTACACCTTC	CATSSRDSHGYTF
TRBJ1-1	TRBD1	few	TRBV5-1	TGCGCCAGCAGCTACGGACAGGGGGCGGCTTTCTTT	CASSYGQGAAFF
TRBJ1-1	TRBD1	NA	TRBV24-1	TGTGCCACCAGCCCGGGACAGTACACTGAAGCTTTCTTT	CATSPGQYTEAFF
TRBJ1-1	TRBD1	NA	TRBV12-5	TGTGCTAGTGGTTTGGGACAGGGAATGAACACTGAAGCTTTCTTT	CASGLGQGMNTEAFF
TRBJ2-7	NA	once	TRBV27	TGTGCCAGCAGGAACAGTGATTCCTACGAGCAGTACTTC	CASRNSDSYEQYF
TRBJ1-4	NA	NA	TRBV5-4	TGTGCCAGCAGCCAGGATTCAACTAATGAAAAACTGTTTTTT	CASSQDSTNEKLFF
TRBJ1-5	NA	NA	TRBV18	TGTGCCAGCTCACGAGGAACGGATCAGCCCCAGCATTTT	CASSRGTDQPQHF
TRBJ1-3	TRBD1	NA	TRBV7-9	TGTGCCAGCAGCTTAGGGGACAGAGTTGGAAACACCATATATTTT	CASSLGDRVGNTIYF
TRBJ2-1	NA	NA	TRBV18	TGTGCCAGCTCACCGACAGGAATTACTTACAATGAGCAGTTCTTC	CASSPTGITYNEQFF